These 16 T cell receptor beta chains were sequenced from one sample in a study of CD8+CD57+ T cells in acquired aplastic anemia. Profiles of TCR beta VDJ and CDR3 were generated from a genomic DNA template. Via MiXCR, TCRdb re-called the reads, giving one row per CDR3 protein. The sample comprises roughly 190,000 distinct CDR3 sequences, approximately 48% of which are singletons, and about 9.7% rests with the top ten. Patients included in sequencing had previously demonstrated CD8+CD57+ cell expansion by flow cytometry. The sequencing sample was made of sorted CD4+, CD8+, or CD8+CD57+ T cells (not recorded which) from PBMCs. All receptors derive from a human donor with aplastic anemia.

In this sample, this clonotype turned up many times. This chain connects TRBV7-2 to TRBJ1-2, with 7 bases lining up with TRBD1. Germline V gene lookup returns CDR1 SGHTA and CDR2 FQGNSA. V lost 5 bases, J lost 4 bases, and 10 bases stayed unmatched. The CDR3 loop spans 15 amino acids. DNA for the CDR3: TGTGCCAGCAGCCAGACAGGGCGGGTATCCTATGGCTACACCTTC. Residues: CASSQTGRVSYGYTF.

The rearrangement uses TRBV20-1 and TRBJ1-3; no reliable D call. This CDR3 is built from 13 residues. The V and J ends lost 5 bases and 0 bases respectively, with 8 bases between them. Germline CDR1 DFQATT, CDR2 SNEGSKA (reference sequence). For the CDR3, the DNA is TGCAGTGCTGTTACCAGCTCTGGAAACACCATATATTTT. As protein: CSAVTSSGNTIYF.

This clonotype was seen many times. V is TRBV12-5 and J is TRBJ2-3; no clear D. The V end was cut by 3 bases, the J end by 5 bases, with 3 bases between. The CDR3 runs 11 residues. Germline V lookup: CDR1 LGHNT, CDR2 FRNRAP. The CDR3 bases are TGTGCTAGTGGTTTTGGAGATACGCAGTATTTT. Encoded protein: CASGFGDTQYF.

This chain links TRBV29-1 with TRBJ1-1; a weak D match, TRBD1 (5 bases). This CDR3 contains 13 residues. V lost 4 bases and J lost 5, with 14 bases in between. Germline loops: CDR1 SQVTM, CDR2 ANQGSEA. This chain's CDR3 is CSVGGRVLTEAFF. As DNA, the CDR3 is TGCAGCGTTGGCGGCAGGGTGTTAACTGAAGCTTTCTTT.

The V gene is TRBV5-1, the J gene TRBJ2-7; the match to TRBD1 covers 8 bases. The germline V gene encodes CDR1 SGHRS and CDR2 YFSETQ. After removal of 0 bases from V and 6 bases from J, the junction contained 5 bases not matched to a gene. This CDR3 is built from 14 residues. The CDR3 here is CASSLVGRGLEQYF. CDR3 nucleotides: TGCGCCAGCAGCTTGGTGGGCAGGGGGCTCGAGCAGTACTTC.

In this sample, this clonotype turned up a few times. This chain links TRBV30 with TRBJ1-5; 7 bases match TRBD1. Germline V gene sequence: CDR1 GTSNPN, CDR2 SVGIG (reference sequence). This CDR3 spans 13 amino acids. V gave up 3 bases and J gave up 9 bases; unmatched junction bases: 8. The CDR3 DNA is TGTGCCTGGAGCCCCGAGGGGGCTCTGCCCCAGCATTTT. It encodes CAWSPEGALPQHF.

This clonotype showed up many times. This sequence joins TRBV15 and TRBJ2-7; the D gene is possibly TRBD1 (6 bases). Between the trimmed V and J ends, which lost 3 bases and 2 bases, there was a span of 11 bases. Germline CDR1 reads LNHNV; CDR2 reads YYDKDF (reference sequence). This CDR3 spans 14 amino acids. As DNA, the CDR3 is TGTGCCACCAGCAGCCGGACAGTACCCTACGAGCAGTACTTC. Amino acid sequence: CATSSRTVPYEQYF.

This clonotype was seen repeatedly, ten times or more. The V gene is TRBV20-1, the J gene TRBJ2-5, with a weak D call TRBD2 (7 bases). The ends were cut back, 5 bases at V and 5 bases at J, with 15 bases in the middle. The CDR3 length is 13 residues. Germline V gene sequence: CDR1 DFQATT, CDR2 SNEGSKA (reference sequence). CDR3 nucleotides: TGCAGTGCTCCCGAGGGGGGGATGGAGACCCAGTACTTC. This codes for CSAPEGGMETQYF.

This clonotype was counted only a few times. The rearrangement joins TRBV27 to TRBJ1-1; D gene uncertain. The V end was cut by 2 bases, the J end by 5 bases, with 15 bases between. Germline loops: CDR1 MNHEY, CDR2 SMNVEV (reference sequence). The CDR3 consists of 15 residues. The CDR3 loop reads CASSLGMGYGTEAFF. The CDR3 DNA is TGTGCCAGCAGTTTAGGCATGGGGTACGGAACTGAAGCTTTCTTT.

This chain joins TRBV6-1 and TRBJ1-1; weak D call: TRBD1 (6 bases). V lost 9 bases to trimming and J lost 2 bases, with 16 bases between them. Germline CDR1 and CDR2: MNHNS and SASEGT. The CDR3 has 14 residues. The CDR3 reads CASRNGQINTEAFF. The CDR3, as DNA: TGTGCCAGTAGAAATGGACAGATTAACACTGAAGCTTTCTTT.

This clonotype was seen more than once but under ten times. The chain links TRBV10-3 to TRBJ2-7; possibly TRBD1 or TRBD2 for D (5 bases each). The germline V gene has CDR1 ENHRY and CDR2 SYGVKD. The CDR3 extends over 14 amino acids. V was pared by 0 bases and J by 6 bases, with 12 bases between. CDR3 nucleotide sequence: TGTGCCATCAGTGAGTCGATGGGGGACGCCGAGCAGTACTTC. It is translated as CAISESMGDAEQYF.

This clonotype was seen once. This rearrangement joins TRBV9 to TRBJ1-2; D is perhaps TRBD1 (5 bases). Trimming stripped 0 bases from V and 2 bases from J, with 14 bases between. There are 16 residues in the CDR3. The germline V gene has CDR1 SGDLS and CDR2 YYNGEE. This CDR3 reads CASSVGRGRANYGYTF. Here the CDR3 DNA reads TGTGCCAGCAGCGTAGGACGGGGCAGGGCCAACTATGGCTACACCTTC.

This clonotype has a handful of counts. The CDR3, as DNA: TGTGCCAGCAGTTTTAAAGCGGGGACTTTTGAGACCCAGTACTTC. Translated: CASSFKAGTFETQYF. The chain carries TRBV6-5 and TRBJ2-5; 7 nucleotides match TRBD2. V shed 4 bases and J 5 bases; nucleotides not matched to a gene: 10. Germline CDR1 is MNHEY and CDR2 is SVGAGI. This CDR3 has 15 amino acids.

The chain uses TRBV24-1 and TRBJ2-7; the match to TRBD2 covers 9 bases. CDR1 and CDR2 (germline): KGHDR, SFDVKD. The CDR3 length is 15 residues. Losses at the gene ends were 7 bases for V and 2 bases for J; bases not matched to a gene: 8. Here the CDR3 reads CATRNSGSSPYEQYF. The CDR3 DNA is TGTGCCACCAGGAATAGCGGGAGTTCCCCCTACGAGCAGTACTTC.

The genes are TRBV9 and TRBJ2-5; D possibly corresponds to TRBD1 (5 bases). Trimming shortened V by 0 bases and J by 4 bases, and 13 bases separated the two germline ends. Looked up from germline, CDR1 is SGDLS and CDR2 is YYNGEE. This CDR3 is built from 15 residues. CDR3 in amino acids: CASSVGGAQGETQYF. The CDR3 DNA sequence: TGTGCCAGCAGCGTAGGGGGCGCTCAGGGAGAGACCCAGTACTTC.

The chain combines TRBV2 with TRBJ2-1; tentatively, D is TRBD2 (5 bases). V was pared by 6 bases and J by 2 bases, with 14 bases between. The CDR3 covers 15 residues. Germline-derived CDR1 and CDR2 are SNHLY and FYNNEI. CDR3 coding DNA: TGTGCCAGCAGCATGGACTCTATTACCTACAATGAGCAGTTCTTC. It codes for CASSMDSITYNEQFF.